The 5 T cell receptor beta chains given below trace back to one sample, sequenced in a study of beta chain features in type 1 diabetes. The study's findings and limits: Significant though moderate, a shortening of TCRB CDR3s appeared in all four CD4+ subsets of Type 1 diabetes patients.

Their recognized antigens are unknown. Expressed TCRB transcripts were sequenced because the isolated RNA had all been reverse transcribed beforehand. Profiled with immunoSEQ multiplex PCR; TCRdb holds only in-frame clones, not every one. The table has hundreds of thousands of clones, around 15% seen once; the top ten hold approximately 0.043%. The sequenced sample was naive CD4+ T cells from blood. The receptor source for this set is a man aged 18 to 29 with type 1 diabetes.

The V gene is TRBV7-6, the J gene TRBJ2-1, with 9 positions matching TRBD2. With 2 bases clipped from V and 8 bases from J, the junction kept 10 bases outside the gene matches. The V gene's germline CDR1 is SGHVS and CDR2 FNYEAQ. The CDR3 runs 16 residues. The CDR3 is CASSLMGIQREDEQFF. CDR3 nucleotides: TGTGCCAGCAGCTTAATGGGCATCCAGCGGGAGGATGAGCAGTTCTTC.

The chain recombines TRBV30 with TRBJ2-7; D is perhaps TRBD1 or TRBD2 (7 bases each). The V gene's germline CDR1 is GTSNPN and CDR2 SVGIG (reference sequence). The CDR3 runs 14 residues. Trimming pared 8 bases from V and 0 bases from J, leaving 17 bases between. The CDR3 loop is CAGTVRGASYEQYF. In DNA form, the CDR3 reads TGTGCCGGGACAGTCCGGGGGGCCTCCTACGAGCAGTACTTC.

This clone was seen once. The V call is TRBV9, the J call TRBJ2-1; D is perhaps TRBD2 (5 bases). The CDR3 contains 16 residues. Germline loops: CDR1 SGDLS, CDR2 YYNGEE. V lost 3 bases to trimming and J lost 1 base, with 14 bases between them. The CDR3 coding sequence is TGTGCCAGCAGCGCCCAGAGCGGAAAATCCTACAATGAGCAGTTCTTC. Translation: CASSAQSGKSYNEQFF.

CDR3 sequence (DNA): TGTGCCAGCAGTATAGGCTGGACTAGCGGGCAAGTCAGGGCCAAAAACATTCAGTACTTC. Its protein is CASSIGWTSGQVRAKNIQYF. The chain combines TRBV28 with TRBJ2-4; 11 nucleotides line up with TRBD2. V lost 5 bases, J lost 1 base, and 16 bases stayed unmatched. Germline loops: CDR1 MDHEN, CDR2 SYDVKM. The CDR3 is 20 residues long.

On this clone itself: This sample also contains other DNA sequences that code for the same CDR3. The J gene is TRBJ2-2, the V gene TRBV9, with D perhaps being TRBD1 or TRBD2 (5 bases each). Trimming stripped 0 bases from V and 1 base from J, with 7 bases between. CDR1 is SGDLS and CDR2 is YYNGEE in the germline V gene. The CDR3 totals 15 residues. The CDR3 DNA sequence: TGTGCCAGCAGCGTAGGGGACCTGAACACCGGGGAGCTGTTTTTT. As protein: CASSVGDLNTGELFF.